The following is a T cell receptor beta chain sequence with its context. The antigen remains undetermined. Unique molecular identifiers were incorporated during preparation of the TCRbeta library. TCRdb analysed the PCR reads with MiXCR anew, one entry per CDR3 protein. The sample shows about 200,000 distinct CDR3 sequences, 5.5% to 7% of them seen only once. V lost 1 base and J lost 0; bases outside the gene matches: 1. CDR3 length: 17 amino acids. Germline V lookup: CDR1 LGHNA, CDR2 YNFKEQ. These data are taken from a study of T-cell reconstitution after alpha-beta-depleted transplantation in children. Study-wide points: When one year had passed after transplant, most T-cell counts and diversity came from newly produced T cells. Where some patients showed high TCRbeta diversity at day 60, it came from recipient T cells and thymic progenitors that had survived. Reportedly, roughly two months post-transplant, alpha-beta T cells arose from several hundred expanded graft clones.

The chain links TRBV4-2 to TRBJ1-4, with 11 bases aligning to TRBD1. The receptor was derived from a boy aged 2 to 9 with acute lymphoblastic leukemia, due to receive a stem cell transplant. This specimen was PBMCs, taken before TCRalphabeta/CD19-depleted stem cell transplant. CDR3 residues: CASSQGTGGATNEKLFF. The CDR3 DNA is TGTGCCAGCAGCCAAGGGACAGGGGGCGCAACTAATGAAAAACTGTTTTTT.